The T cell receptor (beta chain) under discussion was sequenced for a study of shared clonotypes between healthy human individuals. Study-wide results and limits: Large sequencing depth failed to make sorted-subset sequencing complete, rarefaction showed.

Only Caucasian adults living in Nashville, Tennessee made up the donor group. A CD45RA-negative memory subset and a CD45RA+ naive subset were separated from the CD4+ cells. Trimming shortened V by 4 bases and J by 4 bases, and 13 bases separated the two germline ends. The germline V gene encodes CDR1 SGHRS and CDR2 YFSETQ. CDR3 length: 14 residues. On this clone: Its cognate antigen is unknown.

Authors' methods: Owing to the provision of junction-only sequences devoid of quality scores by immunoSEQ, filtering differed. The assay was immunoSEQ multiplex PCR, and TCRdb's table has in-frame clones only and misses some. The V and J calls and the clone size are those of that table, but D and trimming were determined from the DNA. The data show about 1 million clones, more than 75% seen once. Input material: memory CD4+ T cells from PBMCs. The subset is: CD45RA-negative fraction. This clonotype originated in a man aged 18 to 30 in good health. Some clones in this sample may be carry-over from other donors' samples. This rearrangement joins TRBV5-1 to TRBJ2-3; no definite D call. CDR3 amino acids: CASSTRVVADTQYF. For the CDR3, the DNA is TGCGCCAGCAGCACAAGGGTTGTGGCAGATACGCAGTATTTT.